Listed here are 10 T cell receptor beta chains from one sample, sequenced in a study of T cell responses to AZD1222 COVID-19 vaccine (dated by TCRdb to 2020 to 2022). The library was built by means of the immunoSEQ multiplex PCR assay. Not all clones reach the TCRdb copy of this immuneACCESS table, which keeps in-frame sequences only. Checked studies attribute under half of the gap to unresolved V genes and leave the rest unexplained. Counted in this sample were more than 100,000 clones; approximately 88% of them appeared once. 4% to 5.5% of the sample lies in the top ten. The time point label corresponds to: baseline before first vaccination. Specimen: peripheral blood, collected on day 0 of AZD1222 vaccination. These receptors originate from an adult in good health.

CDR3 region: CASSFSGSSPLHF. The CDR3 coding sequence is TGTGCCAGCAGTTTCTCCGGAAGTTCACCCCTCCACTTT. J is TRBJ1-6 and V is TRBV12-3 or TRBV12-4, with D unclear. This CDR3 spans 13 amino acids. V shed 3 bases and J shed 9 bases, with 9 bases lying between them.

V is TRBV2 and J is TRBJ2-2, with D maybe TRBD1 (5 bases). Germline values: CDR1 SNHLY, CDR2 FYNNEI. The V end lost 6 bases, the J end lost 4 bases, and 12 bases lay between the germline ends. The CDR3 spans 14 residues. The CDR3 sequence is CASRGDSFTGELFF. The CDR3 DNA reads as TGTGCCAGCAGAGGTGACAGTTTCACCGGGGAGCTGTTTTTT.

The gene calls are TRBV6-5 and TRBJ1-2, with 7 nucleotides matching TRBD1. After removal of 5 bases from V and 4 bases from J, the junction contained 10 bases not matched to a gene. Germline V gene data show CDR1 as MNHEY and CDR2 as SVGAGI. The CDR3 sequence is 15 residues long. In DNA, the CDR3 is TGTGCCAGCAGTCCTCAAGCCGGGACAGTCTATGGCTACACCTTC. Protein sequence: CASSPQAGTVYGYTF.

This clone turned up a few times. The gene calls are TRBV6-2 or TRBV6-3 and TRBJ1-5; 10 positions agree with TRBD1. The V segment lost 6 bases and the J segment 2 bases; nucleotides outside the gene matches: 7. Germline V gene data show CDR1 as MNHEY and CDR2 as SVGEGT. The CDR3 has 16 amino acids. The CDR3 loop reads CASSATGGPGNQPQHF. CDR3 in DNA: TGTGCCAGCAGCGCGACAGGGGGCCCGGGCAATCAGCCCCAGCATTTT.

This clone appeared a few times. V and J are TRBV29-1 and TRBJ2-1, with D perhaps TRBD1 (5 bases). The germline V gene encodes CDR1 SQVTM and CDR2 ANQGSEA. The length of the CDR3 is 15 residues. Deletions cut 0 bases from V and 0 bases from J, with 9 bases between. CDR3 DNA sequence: TGCAGCGTTGAAGATGGGGCCTCCTCCTACAATGAGCAGTTCTTC. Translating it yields CSVEDGASSYNEQFF.

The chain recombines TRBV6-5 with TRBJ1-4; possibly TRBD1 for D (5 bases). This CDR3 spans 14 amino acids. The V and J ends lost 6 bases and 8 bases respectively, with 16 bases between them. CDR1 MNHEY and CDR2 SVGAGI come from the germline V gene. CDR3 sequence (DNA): TGTGCCAGCAGCCGCCGGCAGGGTCAGGAAAAACTGTTTTTT. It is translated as CASSRRQGQEKLFF.

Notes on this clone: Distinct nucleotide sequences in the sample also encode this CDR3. CDR3 bases: TGCGCCAGCAGTGGACAGGGGCGCACTGAAGCTTTCTTT. Its translation: CASSGQGRTEAFF. V usage is TRBV10-2 and J usage is TRBJ1-1, with 8 nucleotides matching TRBD1. This CDR3 spans 13 amino acids. The V and J ends lost 4 bases and 4 bases, in that order; junction bases with no gene match: 2. Per germline, CDR1 WSHSY and CDR2 SAAADI.

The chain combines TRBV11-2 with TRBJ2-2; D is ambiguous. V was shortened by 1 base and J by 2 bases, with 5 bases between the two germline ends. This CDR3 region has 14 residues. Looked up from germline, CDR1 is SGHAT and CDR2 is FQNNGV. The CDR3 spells CASSLALNTGELFF. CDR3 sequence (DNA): TGTGCCAGCAGCTTAGCCCTCAACACCGGGGAGCTGTTTTTT. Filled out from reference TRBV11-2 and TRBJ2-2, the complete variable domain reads EAGVAQSPRYKIIEKRQSVAFWCNPISGHATLYWYQQILGQGPKLLIQFQNNGVVDDSQLPKDRFSAERLKGVDSTLKIQPAKLEDSAVYLCASSLALNTGELFFGEGSRLTVL.

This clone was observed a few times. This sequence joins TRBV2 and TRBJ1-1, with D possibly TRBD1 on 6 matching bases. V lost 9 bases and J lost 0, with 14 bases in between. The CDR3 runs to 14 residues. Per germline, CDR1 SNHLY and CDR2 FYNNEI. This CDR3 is CASSRTEMNTEAFF. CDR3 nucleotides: TGTGCCAGTTCCCGGACAGAAATGAACACTGAAGCTTTCTTT. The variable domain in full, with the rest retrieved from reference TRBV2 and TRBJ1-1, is EPEVTQTPSHQVTQMGQEVILRCVPISNHLYFYWYRQILGQKVEFLVSFYNNEISEKSEIFDDQFSVERPDGSNFTLKIRSTKLEDSAMYFCASSRTEMNTEAFFGQGTRLTVV.

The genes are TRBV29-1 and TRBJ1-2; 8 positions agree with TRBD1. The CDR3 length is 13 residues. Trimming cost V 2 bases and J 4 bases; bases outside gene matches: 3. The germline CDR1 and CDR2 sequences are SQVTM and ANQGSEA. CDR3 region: CSVEQGAGYGYTF. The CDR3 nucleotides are TGCAGCGTTGAACAGGGGGCGGGCTATGGCTACACCTTC.